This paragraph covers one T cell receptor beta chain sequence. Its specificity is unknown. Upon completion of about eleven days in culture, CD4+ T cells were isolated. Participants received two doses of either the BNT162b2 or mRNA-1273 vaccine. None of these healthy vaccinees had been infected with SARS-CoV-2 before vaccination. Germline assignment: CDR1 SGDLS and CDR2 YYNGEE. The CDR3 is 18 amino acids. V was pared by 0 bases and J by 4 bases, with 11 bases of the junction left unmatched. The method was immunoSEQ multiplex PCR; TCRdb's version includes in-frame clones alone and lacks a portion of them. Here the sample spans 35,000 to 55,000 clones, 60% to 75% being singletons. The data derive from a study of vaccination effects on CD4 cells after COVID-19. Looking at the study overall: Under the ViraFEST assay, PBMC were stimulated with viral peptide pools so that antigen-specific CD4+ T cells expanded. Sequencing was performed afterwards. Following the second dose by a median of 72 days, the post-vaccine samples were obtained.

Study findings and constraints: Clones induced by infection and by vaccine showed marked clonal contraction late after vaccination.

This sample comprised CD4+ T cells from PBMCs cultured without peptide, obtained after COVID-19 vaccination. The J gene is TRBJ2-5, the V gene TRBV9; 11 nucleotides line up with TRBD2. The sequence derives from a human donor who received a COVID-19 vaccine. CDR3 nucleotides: TGTGCCAGCAGCGTAGGTAGCGGGGGGGCGGAGGTTGGAGAGACCCAGTACTTC. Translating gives CASSVGSGGAEVGETQYF. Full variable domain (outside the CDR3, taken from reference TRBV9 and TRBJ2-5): DSGVTQTPKHLITATGQRVTLRCSPRSGDLSVYWYQQSLDQGLQFLIQYYNGEERAKGNILERFSAQQFPDLHSELNLSSLELGDSALYFCASSVGSGGAEVGETQYFGPGTRLLVL.